A selection of T cell receptor beta chains follows, all from one sample in a study of T-cell reconstitution after alpha-beta-depleted transplantation in children. Via MiXCR, TCRdb re-called the PCR reads, giving one row per CDR3 protein. The sample lists some 500,000 distinct CDR3 sequences, about 17% occurring once. Material: PBMCs from the stem cell graft donor, obtained from the stem cell graft. The receptors come from a human donor who donated a stem cell graft to a child with acute lymphoblastic leukemia. Each CDR3 is given with its conserved first and last residue. Each record gives: J gene, V gene, CDR3 protein.

>TRBJ2-7|TRBV7-9
CASSLAGDPIPQQYF
>TRBJ2-3|TRBV10-3
CAISISGSTDTQYF
>TRBJ2-7|TRBV9
CASSGSTASYEQYF
>TRBJ2-1|TRBV4-1
CASSRLGTKVGYNEQFF
>TRBJ1-1|TRBV30
CAWRGTGGEAFF
>TRBJ1-3|TRBV5-1
CASSFVQGTGNGNTIYF
>TRBJ2-4|TRBV12-3/TRBV12-4
CASSAGESKNIQYF
>TRBJ2-7|TRBV5-1
CASSWGASAMSSYEQYF
>TRBJ2-3|TRBV5-1
CASSLERAGGDTQYF
>TRBJ2-5|TRBV4-1
CASSRSQGQETQYF
>TRBJ1-6|TRBV2
CATKEGQSSSPLHF
>TRBJ2-1|TRBV12-3/TRBV12-4
CASRLGTLQFF
>TRBJ1-2|TRBV12-3/TRBV12-4
CASSQGGAYYGYTF
>TRBJ2-7|TRBV25-1
CASSEYSQGPLTGEQYF
>TRBJ2-1|TRBV18
CASSQASGISINEQFF
>TRBJ2-7|TRBV29-1
CSVSANYEQYF
>TRBJ2-6|TRBV25-1
CASSEKQGSGANVLTF
>TRBJ2-1|TRBV7-3
CASSLGSGRHNEQFF
>TRBJ1-5|TRBV20-1
CSAQTRQSNQPQHF
>TRBJ2-7|TRBV15
CATSSLLTGRSYEQYF
>TRBJ1-1|TRBV7-9
CASSSGVSEAFF
>TRBJ2-7|TRBV28
CASSSPRVLQGFYEQYF
>TRBJ2-7|TRBV21-1
CASSKGGSEQYF
>TRBJ2-5|TRBV10-2
CASSESLVGGIRQETQYF
>TRBJ2-1|TRBV4-2
CASSSTGLARGLNEQFF
>TRBJ2-1|TRBV7-3
CASSPIGRYEQFF
>TRBJ2-7|TRBV7-9
CASSSHSGAGEQYF
>TRBJ2-5|TRBV5-6
CASSSLLKETQYF
>TRBJ1-2|TRBV29-1
CSVYRPGGADGYTF
>TRBJ2-3|TRBV9
CASSAGQGLADTQYF
>TRBJ2-2|TRBV21-1
CASSKDLAPRTPGSCFF
>TRBJ2-1|TRBV24-1
CATSDANKAYNEQFF
>TRBJ2-1|TRBV7-9
CASSLASSASGSFRFF
>TRBJ2-7|TRBV27
CASTRDIGYEQYF
>TRBJ2-7|TRBV6-5
CASSYSQGPAYEQYF
>TRBJ2-7|TRBV5-1
CASSLVAGGSISYEQYF
>TRBJ2-5|TRBV3-1
CTSSSPGLAGPNKQTQYF
>TRBJ1-5|TRBV7-6
CASSLAMLQPQHF
>TRBJ1-1|TRBV7-9
CASSLDFGGVGTEAFF
>TRBJ1-1|TRBV7-9
CASSLETGWGTEAFF
>TRBJ2-5|TRBV5-1
CASSLEQAPRETQYF
>TRBJ2-2|TRBV3-1
CASSQVAPNGISAQFTGELFF
>TRBJ2-5|TRBV10-2
CASSTARGSETQYF
>TRBJ2-7|TRBV29-1
CSVGGLAGESYEQYF
>TRBJ1-1|TRBV6-5
CASSRTRDRDRAFF
>TRBJ1-2|TRBV12-5
CASGRTGYGYTF
>TRBJ2-1|TRBV5-1
CASPDSSNEQFF
>TRBJ1-1|TRBV7-6
CASSLVQGETEAFF
>TRBJ2-1|TRBV12-3/TRBV12-4
CASSPRLAGDRNEQFF
>TRBJ2-3|TRBV9
CASSVVGGRPADTQYF